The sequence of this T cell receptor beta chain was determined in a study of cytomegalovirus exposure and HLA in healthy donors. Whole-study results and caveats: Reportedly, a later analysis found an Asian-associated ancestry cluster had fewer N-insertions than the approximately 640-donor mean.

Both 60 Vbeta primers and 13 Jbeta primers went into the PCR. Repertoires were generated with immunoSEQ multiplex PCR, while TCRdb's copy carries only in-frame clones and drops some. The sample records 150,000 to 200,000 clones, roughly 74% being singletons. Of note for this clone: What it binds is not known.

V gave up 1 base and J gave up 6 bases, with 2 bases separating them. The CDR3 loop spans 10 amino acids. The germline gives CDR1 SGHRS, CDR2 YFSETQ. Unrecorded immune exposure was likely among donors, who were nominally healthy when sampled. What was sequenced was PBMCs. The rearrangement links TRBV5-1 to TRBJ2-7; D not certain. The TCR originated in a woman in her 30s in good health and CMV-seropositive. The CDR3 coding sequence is TGCGCCAGCAGCTTGCGCGAGCAGTACTTC. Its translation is CASSLREQYF.